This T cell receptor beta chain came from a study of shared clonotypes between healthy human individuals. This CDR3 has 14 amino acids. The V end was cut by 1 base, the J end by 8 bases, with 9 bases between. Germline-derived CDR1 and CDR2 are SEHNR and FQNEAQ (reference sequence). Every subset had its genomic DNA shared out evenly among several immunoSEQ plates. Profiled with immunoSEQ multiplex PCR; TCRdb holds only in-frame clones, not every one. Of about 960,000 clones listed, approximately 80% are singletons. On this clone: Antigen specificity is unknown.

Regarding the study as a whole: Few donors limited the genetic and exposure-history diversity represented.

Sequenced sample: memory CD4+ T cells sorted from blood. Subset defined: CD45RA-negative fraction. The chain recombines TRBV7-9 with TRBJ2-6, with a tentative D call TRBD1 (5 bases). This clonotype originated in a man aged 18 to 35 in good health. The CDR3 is CASSLEGLTNVLTF. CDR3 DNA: TGTGCCAGCAGCTTAGAGGGGCTAACCAACGTCCTGACTTTC.